This TCR beta chain was recorded in a study of graft-versus-host responses after intestinal transplantation. Looking at the study overall: The study gave all recipients anti-thymocyte globulin induction, then tacrolimus and steroids for 2 to 3 years.

Profiled with immunoSEQ multiplex PCR; TCRdb holds only in-frame clones, not every one. The table lists about 82,000 clones, more than 85% of them singletons. Study-level results: Some GvH clones appeared in ileal mucosa or blood before recipient bone marrow. Peak circulating GvH clone levels were associated with early post-transplant HvG declines.

This clone was observed a few times. The antigen is undetermined. The source material was unstimulated CD4+ T cells sorted from spleen or lymph node cells, sampled before transplant. The TCR was taken from a human donor who was the organ donor for an intestinal transplant.

For the CDR3, the DNA is TGTGCCAGCAGCTTAGATGAGGGTATCAATCAGCCCCAGCATTTT. It codes for CASSLDEGINQPQHF. The rearrangement links TRBV11-3 to TRBJ1-5; unclear D gene. Per germline, CDR1 SGHNT and CDR2 YENEEA. Trimming shortened V by 0 bases and J by 3 bases, and 9 bases separated the two germline ends. The length of the CDR3 is 15 residues.